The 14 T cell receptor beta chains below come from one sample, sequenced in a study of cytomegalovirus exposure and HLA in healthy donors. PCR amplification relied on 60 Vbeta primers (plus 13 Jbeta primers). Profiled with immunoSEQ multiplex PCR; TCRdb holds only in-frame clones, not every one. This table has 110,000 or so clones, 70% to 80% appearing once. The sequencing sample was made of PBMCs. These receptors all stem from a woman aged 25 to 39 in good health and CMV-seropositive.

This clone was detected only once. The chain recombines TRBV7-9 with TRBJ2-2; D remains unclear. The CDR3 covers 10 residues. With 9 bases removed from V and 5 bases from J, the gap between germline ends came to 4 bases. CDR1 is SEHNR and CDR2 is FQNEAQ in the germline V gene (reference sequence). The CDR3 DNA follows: TGTGCCAGGACTACCGGGGAGCTGTTTTTT. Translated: CARTTGELFF.

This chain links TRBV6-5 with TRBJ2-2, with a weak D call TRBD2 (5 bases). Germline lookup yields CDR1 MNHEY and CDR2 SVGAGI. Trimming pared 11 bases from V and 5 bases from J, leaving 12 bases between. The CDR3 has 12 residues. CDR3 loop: CAVRDLTGELFF. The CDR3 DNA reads TGTGCCGTCCGGGATCTTACCGGGGAGCTGTTTTTT.

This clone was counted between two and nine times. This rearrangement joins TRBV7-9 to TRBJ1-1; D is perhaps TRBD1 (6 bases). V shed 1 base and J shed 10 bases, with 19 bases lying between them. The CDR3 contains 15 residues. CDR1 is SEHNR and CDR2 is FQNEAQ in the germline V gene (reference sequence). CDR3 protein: CASSLVPAGESRAFF. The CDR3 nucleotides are TGTGCCAGCAGCTTAGTCCCAGCAGGGGAAAGTCGAGCTTTCTTT.

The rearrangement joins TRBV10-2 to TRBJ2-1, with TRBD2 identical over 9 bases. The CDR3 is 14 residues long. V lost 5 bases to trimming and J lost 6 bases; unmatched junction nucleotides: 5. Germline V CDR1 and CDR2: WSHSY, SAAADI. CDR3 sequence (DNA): TGCGCCAGCAGTCGGGGCGGGGGGGCCAATGAGCAGTTCTTC. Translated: CASSRGGGANEQFF.

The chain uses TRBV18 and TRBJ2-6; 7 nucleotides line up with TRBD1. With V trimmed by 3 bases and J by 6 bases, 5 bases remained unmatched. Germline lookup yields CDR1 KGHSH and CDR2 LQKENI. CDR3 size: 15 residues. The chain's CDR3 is CASSPGQLEANVLTF. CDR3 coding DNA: TGTGCCAGCTCACCGGGACAGTTGGAGGCCAACGTCCTGACTTTC.

The CDR3 protein is CASSSRATQHF. The CDR3 coding sequence is TGTGCCAGCAGCAGCAGGGCAACCCAGCATTTT. J is TRBJ1-5 and V is TRBV21-1; the D call in the table, TRBD1, was not verified against the DNA. TRBV21-1 is deemed a pseudogene. The CDR3 has 11 amino acids.

The CDR3, as DNA: TGCGCCAGCAGTGACGGGGGGCTGGTCACCGGGGAGCTGTTTTTT. Translating it yields CASSDGGLVTGELFF. The V gene is TRBV10-1, the J gene TRBJ2-2, with D possibly TRBD2 on 7 matching bases. The germline V gene encodes CDR1 WNHNN and CDR2 SYGVQD (reference sequence). V shed 3 bases and J shed 4 bases, with 12 bases lying between them. The CDR3 runs to 15 residues.

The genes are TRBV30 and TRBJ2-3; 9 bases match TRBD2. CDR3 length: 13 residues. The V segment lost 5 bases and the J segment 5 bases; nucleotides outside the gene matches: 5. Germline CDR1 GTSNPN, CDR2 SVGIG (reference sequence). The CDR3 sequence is CAWERGAVDTQYF. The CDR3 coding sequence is TGTGCCTGGGAGCGGGGGGCCGTAGATACGCAGTATTTT.

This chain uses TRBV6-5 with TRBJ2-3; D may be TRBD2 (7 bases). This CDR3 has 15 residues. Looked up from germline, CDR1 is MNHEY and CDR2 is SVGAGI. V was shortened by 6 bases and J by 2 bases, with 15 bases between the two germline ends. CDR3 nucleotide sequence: TGTGCCAGCAGCTCCGCGGGGGCACCCACAGATACGCAGTATTTT. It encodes CASSSAGAPTDTQYF.

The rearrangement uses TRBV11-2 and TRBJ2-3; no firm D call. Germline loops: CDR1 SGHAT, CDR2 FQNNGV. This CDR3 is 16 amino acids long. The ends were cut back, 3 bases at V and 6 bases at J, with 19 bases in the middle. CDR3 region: CASSLATAISRDTQYF. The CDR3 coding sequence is TGTGCCAGCAGCTTGGCCACAGCTATCTCTCGGGATACGCAGTATTTT.

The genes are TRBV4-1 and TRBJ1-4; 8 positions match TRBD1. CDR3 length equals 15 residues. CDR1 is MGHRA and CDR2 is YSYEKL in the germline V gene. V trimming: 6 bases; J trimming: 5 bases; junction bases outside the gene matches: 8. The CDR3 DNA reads TGCGCCAGCAGTAAATCCGGGACAGGAAATGAAAAACTGTTTTTT. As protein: CASSKSGTGNEKLFF.

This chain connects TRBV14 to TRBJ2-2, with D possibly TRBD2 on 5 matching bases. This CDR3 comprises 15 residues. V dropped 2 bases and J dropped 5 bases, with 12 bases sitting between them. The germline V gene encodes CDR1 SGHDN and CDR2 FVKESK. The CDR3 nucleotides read TGTGCCAGCAGCCAACTAGCTGGAGGAACCGGGGAGCTGTTTTTT. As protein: CASSQLAGGTGELFF. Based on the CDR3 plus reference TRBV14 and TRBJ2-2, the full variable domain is EAGVTQFPSHSVIEKGQTVTLRCDPISGHDNLYWYRRVMGKEIKFLLHFVKESKQDESGMPNNRFLAERTGGTYSTLKVQPAELEDSGVYFCASSQLAGGTGELFFGEGSRLTVL.

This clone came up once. The CDR3 DNA is TGCGCCAGCAGCTTGTTGTCGGAGTTCTCCTACGAGCAGTACTTC. Translation: CASSLLSEFSYEQYF. The rearrangement joins TRBV5-1 to TRBJ2-7; no clear D gene. This CDR3 contains 15 residues. The ends were cut back, 1 base at V and 0 bases at J, with 11 bases in the middle. Germline CDR1 and CDR2: SGHRS and YFSETQ. Full variable domain (rest looked up from reference TRBV5-1 and TRBJ2-7): KAGVTQTPRYLIKTRGQQVTLSCSPISGHRSVSWYQQTPGQGLQFLFEYFSETQRNKGNFPGRFSGRQFSNSRSEMNVSTLELGDSALYLCASSLLSEFSYEQYFGPGTRLTVT.

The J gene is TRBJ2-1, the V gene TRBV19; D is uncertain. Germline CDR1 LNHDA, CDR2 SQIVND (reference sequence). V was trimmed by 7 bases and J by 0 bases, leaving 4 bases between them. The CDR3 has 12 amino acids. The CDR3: CASTSSYNEQFF. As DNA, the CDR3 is TGTGCCAGTACTAGCTCCTACAATGAGCAGTTCTTC.